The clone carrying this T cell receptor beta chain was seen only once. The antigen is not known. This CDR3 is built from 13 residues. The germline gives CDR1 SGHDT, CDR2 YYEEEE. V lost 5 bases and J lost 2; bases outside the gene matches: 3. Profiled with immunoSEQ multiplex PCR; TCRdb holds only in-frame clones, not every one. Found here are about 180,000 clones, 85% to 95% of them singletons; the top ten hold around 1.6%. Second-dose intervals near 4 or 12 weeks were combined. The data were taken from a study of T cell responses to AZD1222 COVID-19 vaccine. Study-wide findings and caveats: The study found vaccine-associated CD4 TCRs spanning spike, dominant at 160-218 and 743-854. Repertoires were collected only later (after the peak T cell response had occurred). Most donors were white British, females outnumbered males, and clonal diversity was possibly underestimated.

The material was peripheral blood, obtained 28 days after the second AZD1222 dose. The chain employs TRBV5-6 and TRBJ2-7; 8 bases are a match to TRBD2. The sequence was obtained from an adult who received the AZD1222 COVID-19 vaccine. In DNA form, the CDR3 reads TGTGCCAGCAGTCGTAGCGGGACCTACGAGCAGTACTTC. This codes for CASSRSGTYEQYF.